The TCR beta chain under discussion was sequenced for a study of shared clonotypes between healthy human individuals. The study, taken as a whole, reports: Generation probability values for non-shared clonotypes were lower than those for clonotypes shared by all four donors.

In its sample, this clone was seen once. Its specificity is not known. Assay used: immunoSEQ multiplex PCR; TCRdb lists only in-frame clones, some missing. The sample yields about 1.5 million clones, nearly 99% seen once. In germline, CDR1 is SGHNT, CDR2 YENEEA. The ends lost 4 bases at V and 1 base at J; junction bases unmatched: 3. CDR3 length equals 14 residues. The gene calls are TRBV11-3 and TRBJ1-1, with TRBD1 identical over 7 bases. The sequenced material came from naive CD4+ T cells sorted from blood. Subset: CD45RA+ positively selected. This clonotype was obtained from a man in his thirties or forties in good health. In DNA, the CDR3 is TGTGCCAGCAGCTCCAGGGGGAAGAACACTGAAGCTTTCTTT. This sequence encodes CASSSRGKNTEAFF.